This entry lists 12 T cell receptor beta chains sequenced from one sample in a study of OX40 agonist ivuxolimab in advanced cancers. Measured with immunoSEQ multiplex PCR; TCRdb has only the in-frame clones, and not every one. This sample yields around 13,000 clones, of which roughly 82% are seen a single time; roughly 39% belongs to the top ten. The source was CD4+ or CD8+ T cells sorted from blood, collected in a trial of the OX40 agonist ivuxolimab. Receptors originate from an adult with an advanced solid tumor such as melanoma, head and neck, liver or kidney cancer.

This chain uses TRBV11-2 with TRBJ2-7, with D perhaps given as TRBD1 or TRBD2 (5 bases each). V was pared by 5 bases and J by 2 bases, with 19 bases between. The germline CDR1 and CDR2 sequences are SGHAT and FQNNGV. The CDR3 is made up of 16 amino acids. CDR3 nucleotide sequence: TGTGCCAGCAGCCCGGGAAGGGGACCCCTCACCTACGAGCAGTACTTC. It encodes CASSPGRGPLTYEQYF.

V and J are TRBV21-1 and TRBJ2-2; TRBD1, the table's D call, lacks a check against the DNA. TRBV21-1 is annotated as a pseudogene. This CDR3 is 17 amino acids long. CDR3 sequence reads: CASSKPWRGGHTGELFF. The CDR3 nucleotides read TGTGCCAGCAGCAAACCCTGGAGAGGGGGTCACACCGGGGAGCTGTTTTTT.

The CDR3 sequence: CASSMLAGGTDTQYF. DNA for the CDR3: TGTGCCAGCAGCATGCTAGCGGGGGGCACAGATACGCAGTATTTT. The J gene is TRBJ2-3, the V gene TRBV6-1, with TRBD2 matching 10 bases. Germline-derived CDR1 and CDR2 are MNHNS and SASEGT. V lost 6 bases, J lost 1 base, and 4 bases stayed unmatched. The CDR3 is 15 residues long.

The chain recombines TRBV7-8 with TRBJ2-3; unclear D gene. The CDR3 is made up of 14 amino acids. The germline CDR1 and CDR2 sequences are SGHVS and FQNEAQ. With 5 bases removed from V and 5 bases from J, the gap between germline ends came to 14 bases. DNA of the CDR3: TGTGCCAGCAGCCCCCCAGGACCGAGAGATACGCAGTATTTT. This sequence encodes CASSPPGPRDTQYF.

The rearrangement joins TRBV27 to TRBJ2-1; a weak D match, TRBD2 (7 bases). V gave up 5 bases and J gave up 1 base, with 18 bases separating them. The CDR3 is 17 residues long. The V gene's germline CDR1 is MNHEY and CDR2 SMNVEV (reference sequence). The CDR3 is CASSPNRGRASYNEQFF. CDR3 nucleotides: TGTGCCAGCAGTCCCAATAGGGGGAGGGCGTCCTACAATGAGCAGTTCTTC.

The CDR3 sequence is CASSPRGTAEQYF. For the CDR3, the DNA is TGTGCCAGCTCACCGAGGGGGACAGCCGAGCAGTACTTC. V usage is TRBV18 and J usage is TRBJ2-7; 7 bases agree with TRBD1. Germline V gene sequence: CDR1 KGHSH, CDR2 LQKENI. This CDR3 comprises 13 residues. The trim removed 3 bases at V and 6 bases at J, leaving 5 bases unmatched.

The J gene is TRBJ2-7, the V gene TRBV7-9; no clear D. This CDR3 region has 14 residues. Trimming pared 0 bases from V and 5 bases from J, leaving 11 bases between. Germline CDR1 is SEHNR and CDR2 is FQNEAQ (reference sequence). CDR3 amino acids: CASSLALTTNEQYF. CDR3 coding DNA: TGTGCCAGCAGCTTAGCCTTGACAACTAACGAGCAGTACTTC.

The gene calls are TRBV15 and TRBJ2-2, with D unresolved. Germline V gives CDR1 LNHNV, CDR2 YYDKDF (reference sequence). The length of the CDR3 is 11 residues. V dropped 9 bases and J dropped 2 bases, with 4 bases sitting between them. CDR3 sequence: CATGNTGELFF. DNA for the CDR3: TGTGCCACAGGAAACACCGGGGAGCTGTTTTTT. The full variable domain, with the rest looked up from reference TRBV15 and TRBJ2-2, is DAMVIQNPRYQVTQFGKPVTLSCSQTLNHNVMYWYQQKSSQAPKLLFHYYDKDFNNEADTPDNFQSRRPNTSFCFLDIRSPGLGDTAMYLCATGNTGELFFGEGSRLTVL.

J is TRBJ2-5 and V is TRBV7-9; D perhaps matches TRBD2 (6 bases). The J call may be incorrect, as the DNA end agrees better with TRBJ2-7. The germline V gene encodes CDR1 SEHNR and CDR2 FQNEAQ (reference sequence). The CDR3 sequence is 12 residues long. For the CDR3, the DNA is TGTGCCAGCAGCTCGGGAGCCTACGAGCAGTACTTC. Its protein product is CASSSGAYEQYF.

CDR3 sequence reads: CASSSDRYPTRGETQYF. CDR3 nucleotides: TGTGCCAGCAGCTCAGACAGGTACCCTACCAGGGGAGAGACCCAGTACTTC. The V and J genes are TRBV5-5 and TRBJ2-5; a weak D match, TRBD1 (6 bases). The length of the CDR3 is 17 residues. V was trimmed by 3 bases and J by 4 bases, leaving 22 bases between them. From germline, CDR1 is SGHKS and CDR2 YYEKEE (reference sequence). Looking up the rest from reference TRBV5-5 and TRBJ2-5 gives the full variable domain: DAGVTQSPTHLIKTRGQQVTLRCSPISGHKSVSWYQQVLGQGPQFIFQYYEKEERGRGNFPDRFSARQFPNYSSELNVNALLLGDSALYLCASSSDRYPTRGETQYFGPGTRLLVL.

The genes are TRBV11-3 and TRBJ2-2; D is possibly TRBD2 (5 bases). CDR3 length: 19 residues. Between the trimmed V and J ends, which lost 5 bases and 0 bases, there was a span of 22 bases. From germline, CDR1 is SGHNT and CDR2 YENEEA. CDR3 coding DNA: TGTGCCAGCAGCCACCCGTCCTTCAACCCGGGGTCGAACACCGGGGAGCTGTTTTTT. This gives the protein CASSHPSFNPGSNTGELFF.

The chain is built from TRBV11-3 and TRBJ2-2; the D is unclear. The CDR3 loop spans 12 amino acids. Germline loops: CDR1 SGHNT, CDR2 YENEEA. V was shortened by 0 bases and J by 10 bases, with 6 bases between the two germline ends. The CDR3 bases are TGTGCCAGCAGCTTAGATCTGGCGGAGCTGTTTTTT. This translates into CASSLDLAELFF.